One sample yielded the 24 T cell receptor beta chains listed below, sequenced in a study of beta chain features in type 1 diabetes. The isolated RNA, all of it, was reverse transcribed, so expressed TCRB transcripts were what got sequenced. TCRdb's copy holds only in-frame clones and misses some; the assay was immunoSEQ multiplex PCR. The table records 970,000 or so clones, around a sixth of them present only once. The sample taken for sequencing was naive CD4+ T cells from blood. These receptor sequences come from a young woman in good health.

The V and J genes are TRBV7-2 and TRBJ2-7, with TRBD2 as a possible D gene (5 bases). From germline, CDR1 is SGHTA and CDR2 FQGNSA. The CDR3 spans 17 residues. The V end lost 1 base, the J end lost 0 bases, and 16 bases lay between the germline ends. Here the CDR3 reads CASSLVGRVVGSYEQYF. As DNA, the CDR3 is TGTGCCAGCAGCTTAGTTGGGCGGGTGGTAGGCTCCTACGAGCAGTACTTC.

The gene calls are TRBV7-2 and TRBJ2-1, with D possibly called TRBD1 or TRBD2 (5 bases each). From germline, CDR1 is SGHTA and CDR2 FQGNSA. Trimming shortened V by 5 bases and J by 10 bases, and 15 bases separated the two germline ends. The CDR3 covers 13 residues. CDR3 residues: CASSPWDGREQFF. Here the CDR3 DNA reads TGTGCCAGCAGCCCCTGGGACGGAAGAGAGCAGTTCTTC.

In this sample, this clone turned up a few times. V gene TRBV5-4 combines with J gene TRBJ2-5; 9 bases match TRBD1. Germline lookup yields CDR1 SGHNT and CDR2 YYREEE (reference sequence). This CDR3 contains 14 residues. J gave up 4 bases and V 1 base, and 2 bases lay outside the gene matches. The DNA for the CDR3 is TGTGCCAGCAGCTTGACAGGGGGCGTAGAGACCCAGTACTTC. It is translated as CASSLTGGVETQYF.

The rearrangement links TRBV28 to TRBJ2-1; D might be TRBD2 (6 bases). V shed 4 bases and J shed 8 bases, with 12 bases lying between them. The CDR3 extends over 13 amino acids. Germline CDR1 is MDHEN and CDR2 is SYDVKM. This chain's CDR3 is CASSWREGDEQFF. The CDR3, as DNA: TGTGCCAGCAGTTGGCGGGAAGGAGATGAGCAGTTCTTC. Using reference TRBV28 and TRBJ2-1 for the parts outside the CDR3, the full variable domain is DVKVTQSSRYLVKRTGEKVFLECVQDMDHENMFWYRQDPGLGLRLIYFSYDVKMKEKGDIPEGYSVSREKKERFSLILESASTNQTSMYLCASSWREGDEQFFGPGTRLTVL.

The chain is built from TRBV6-1 and TRBJ2-5, with TRBD2 matching over 9 bases. This CDR3 has 16 amino acids. V was pared by 4 bases and J by 4 bases, with 10 bases of the junction left unmatched. The V gene's germline CDR1 is MNHNS and CDR2 SASEGT. CDR3 DNA sequence: TGTGCCAGCAGTGCCCCGAGTGCTAGCGGGACAGAGACCCAGTACTTC. Translation: CASSAPSASGTETQYF.

The table lists this clone with a few counts. The rearrangement uses TRBV15 and TRBJ1-2; maybe TRBD1 (5 bases). In germline, CDR1 is LNHNV, CDR2 YYDKDF (reference sequence). Deletions cut 1 base from V and 4 bases from J, with 7 bases between. The CDR3 is 13 residues long. The CDR3 reads CATSRGDAYGYTF. The CDR3 DNA sequence: TGTGCCACCAGCAGAGGGGACGCCTATGGCTACACCTTC.

This clone was picked up a small number of times. The rearrangement links TRBV21-1 to TRBJ2-7; the table's TRBD1 call for D was not verified on the DNA. TRBV21-1 is given as a pseudogene. The CDR3 sequence is 17 residues long. The CDR3 DNA reads TGTGCCAGCAGCAAAAAGGGACCGGGACAGGACCACTACGAGCAGTACTTC. Translating it yields CASSKKGPGQDHYEQYF.

This clone turned up a few times. The chain employs TRBV18 and TRBJ2-2, with no clear D. V lost 6 bases, J lost 8 bases, and 10 bases lay in between. The germline gives CDR1 KGHSH, CDR2 LQKENI. The CDR3 is made up of 12 amino acids. The CDR3 loop reads CASSLSGGELFF. The CDR3 DNA sequence: TGTGCCAGCTCGCTGAGTGGAGGGGAGCTGTTTTTT.

The CDR3 sequence: CASSGGTSPNEQYF. Here the CDR3 DNA reads TGTGCCAGCAGTGGCGGGACTAGCCCCAACGAGCAGTACTTC. V and J are TRBV2 and TRBJ2-7; 9 positions agree with TRBD2. This CDR3 spans 14 amino acids. Trimming took 4 bases from V and 5 from J; bases not matched to a gene: 6. In germline, CDR1 is SNHLY, CDR2 FYNNEI.

This clone was seen a few times. The chain employs TRBV20-1 and TRBJ1-4; D is unresolved. V was trimmed by 4 bases and J by 8 bases, leaving 8 bases between them. CDR3 size: 11 residues. Germline assignment: CDR1 DFQATT and CDR2 SNEGSKA (reference sequence). Written as DNA, the CDR3 is TGCAGTGCTATTACGGGGGAAAAACTGTTTTTT. Amino acids: CSAITGEKLFF.

This clone appeared a few times. The chain carries TRBV4-3 and TRBJ2-3; D not certain. Germline V gene sequence: CDR1 LGHNA, CDR2 YSLEER. Trimming stripped 0 bases from V and 8 bases from J, with 12 bases between. This CDR3 has 14 residues. The CDR3 is CASSQDTKSGTQYF. The CDR3 nucleotides read TGCGCCAGCAGCCAAGATACGAAGTCAGGTACGCAGTATTTT.

This clone showed up just a few times. The chain recombines TRBV9 with TRBJ2-7; 7 nucleotides match TRBD2. V was pared by 0 bases and J by 3 bases, with 6 bases of the junction left unmatched. Germline loops: CDR1 SGDLS, CDR2 YYNGEE. This CDR3 is 15 amino acids long. As DNA, the CDR3 is TGTGCCAGCAGCGTAGCGGGAGGCCCAAACTACGAGCAGTACTTC. The encoded protein is CASSVAGGPNYEQYF.

The gene calls are TRBV6-5 and TRBJ2-5; 8 bases are a match to TRBD2. The CDR3 totals 12 residues. V lost 10 bases and J lost 5; bases outside the gene matches: 6. The germline V gene has CDR1 MNHEY and CDR2 SVGAGI. The chain's CDR3 is CATGGTLETQYF. CDR3 DNA sequence: TGTGCCACGGGGGGGACATTGGAGACCCAGTACTTC.

This clone has just a few counts. Within the sample, other DNA sequences also encode this same CDR3. V is TRBV6-1 and J is TRBJ2-5, with D unclear. CDR1 and CDR2 from the germline V gene are MNHNS and SASEGT. V lost 3 bases and J 2 bases, leaving 1 base between the germline ends. The CDR3 is made up of 11 amino acids. The CDR3 is CASSDQETQYF. The CDR3 nucleotides are TGTGCCAGCAGTGATCAAGAGACCCAGTACTTC.

This clone was found a few times. The V and J genes are TRBV7-9 and TRBJ2-5; D gene ambiguous. There are 13 residues in the CDR3. Per germline, CDR1 SEHNR and CDR2 FQNEAQ (reference sequence). V was shortened by 5 bases and J by 4 bases, with 11 bases between the two germline ends. As DNA, the CDR3 is TGTGCCAGCAGCCCCCTGCGAGTAGAGACCCAGTACTTC. Its protein is CASSPLRVETQYF.

The chain recombines TRBV2 with TRBJ2-3, with 10 bases identical to TRBD2. The CDR3 has 15 residues. Germline values: CDR1 SNHLY, CDR2 FYNNEI. Germline trimming cut 4 bases from V and 4 bases from J; bases unmatched to any gene: 5. This chain's CDR3 is CASSVSSGSADTQYF. CDR3 DNA: TGTGCCAGCAGTGTGTCTAGCGGGAGTGCAGATACGCAGTATTTT.

This sequence joins TRBV6-1 and TRBJ1-5; D is unresolved. The CDR3 covers 15 residues. The V and J ends lost 7 bases and 6 bases respectively, with 19 bases between them. Per germline, CDR1 MNHNS and CDR2 SASEGT. CDR3 amino acids: CASTQDRGRSQPQHF. CDR3 nucleotides: TGTGCCAGCACCCAGGATCGGGGAAGAAGTCAGCCCCAGCATTTT.

The J gene is TRBJ1-5, the V gene TRBV7-4; no firm D call. The CDR3 consists of 12 residues. Germline V gene sequence: CDR1 SGHVT, CDR2 SQSDAQ. V dropped 5 bases and J dropped 9 bases, with 11 bases sitting between them. This chain's CDR3 is CASSNMMRPQHF. The CDR3 nucleotides read TGTGCCAGCAGCAATATGATGCGGCCCCAGCATTTT.

This chain links TRBV25-1 with TRBJ2-1; 8 positions agree with TRBD2. The CDR3 sequence is 15 residues long. Germline V gene lookup returns CDR1 MGHDK and CDR2 SYGVNS. With V trimmed by 4 bases and J by 8 bases, 10 bases remained unmatched. In DNA form, the CDR3 reads TGTGCCAGCAGTGCAGCGGGGGTGGGGGGCCATGAGCAGTTCTTC. This codes for CASSAAGVGGHEQFF.

This clone has more than one count but fewer than ten. The rearrangement links TRBV18 to TRBJ1-2; TRBD1 matches 7 bases. Germline-derived CDR1 and CDR2 are KGHSH and LQKENI. CDR3 length equals 12 residues. With V trimmed by 6 bases and J by 5 bases, 3 bases remained unmatched. The CDR3 loop reads CASSEGAYGYTF. CDR3 DNA: TGTGCCAGCTCGGAGGGGGCTTATGGCTACACCTTC.

V gene TRBV4-1 combines with J gene TRBJ2-5, with D possibly TRBD2 on 6 matching bases. The V gene lost 3 bases and the J gene lost 7 bases, with 12 bases spanning the gap. The CDR3 totals 13 residues. Germline CDR1 and CDR2: MGHRA and YSYEKL. The CDR3 coding sequence is TGCGCCAGCAGCCAGACGGGGGAGTGGACCCAGTACTTC. Its translation: CASSQTGEWTQYF.

This clone was seen more than once but under ten times. The chain uses TRBV19 and TRBJ1-2; tentatively, D is TRBD1 (5 bases). Trimming took 5 bases from V and 12 from J, leaving 25 bases between them. Germline CDR1 is LNHDA and CDR2 is SQIVND (reference sequence). This CDR3 has 15 amino acids. CDR3 residues: CASSPLGQGSDEDTF. As DNA, the CDR3 is TGTGCCAGTAGTCCCCTCGGGCAGGGCAGCGATGAGGACACCTTC.

The chain links TRBV28 to TRBJ1-2; maybe TRBD1 (6 bases). Germline loops: CDR1 MDHEN, CDR2 SYDVKM. The length of the CDR3 is 12 residues. Trimming took 10 bases from V and 5 from J, leaving 14 bases between them. The CDR3: CATFWTDYGYTF. DNA for the CDR3: TGTGCCACCTTTTGGACAGATTATGGCTACACCTTC.

CDR3 coding DNA: TGCGCCAGCAGCCAGGAACAGGAGAAATGGGAAAAACTGTTTTTT. This encodes CASSQEQEKWEKLFF. The chain carries TRBV4-3 and TRBJ1-4, with a tentative D call TRBD1 (5 bases). The CDR3 runs to 15 residues. Germline lookup yields CDR1 LGHNA and CDR2 YSLEER. V lost 3 bases and J 8 bases, leaving 16 bases between the germline ends.